Listed below are T cell receptor beta chains from one sample, sequenced in a study of blood T cell repertoires in COVID-19. Measured with immunoSEQ multiplex PCR; TCRdb has only the in-frame clones, and not every one. This sample has 150,000 to 180,000 clones; 75% to 95% occur once, and the top ten carry less than 0.6%. Sequenced input: peripheral blood. These receptors all stem from a man aged 45 to 65 with acute or convalescent COVID-19. CDR3s include the opening cysteine and the closing phenylalanine or tryptophan.

CDR3aa,v_gene,j_gene
CSASGQGQGTQYF,TRBV20-1,TRBJ2-5
CASSSYVPDQPQHF,TRBV19,TRBJ1-5
CASMRQGYNEQFF,TRBV5-1,TRBJ2-1
CASSVGGGGSEKLFF,TRBV9,TRBJ1-4
CAISESKGQGTQYF,TRBV10-3,TRBJ2-5
CSVKRGSTDTQYF,TRBV29-1,TRBJ2-3
CASRAGQRGETQYF,TRBV6-4,TRBJ2-5
CAWSPSGSVTQYF,TRBV30,TRBJ2-5
CASSEYSGYEQYF,TRBV2,TRBJ2-7
CASSRHGVKGAYGYTF,TRBV28,TRBJ1-2
CASSPGGPEVQPQHF,TRBV18,TRBJ1-5
CASSSRGNSPLHF,TRBV5-1,TRBJ1-6
CASSLEAGWAEAFF,TRBV7-8,TRBJ1-1
CASSLGFSGAADTQYF,TRBV7-9,TRBJ2-3
CASSQDLWDRGYFPEAFF,TRBV4-1,TRBJ1-1
CASSGTSPGELFF,TRBV2,TRBJ2-2
CASSRDRGNGEKLFF,TRBV5-1,TRBJ1-4
CAWTLGVGGTEAFF,TRBV30,TRBJ1-1
CASSHGTGQDTQYF,TRBV27,TRBJ2-3
CASRLDRLATEAFF,TRBV27,TRBJ1-1
CASSLGQYEKLFF,TRBV27,TRBJ1-4
CASRTGSRYEQYF,TRBV28,TRBJ2-7
CASSYSFVRSTEAFF,TRBV6-5,TRBJ1-1
CASSLFGGVGNEQFF,TRBV27,TRBJ2-1
CASSQGHYNSPLHF,TRBV9,TRBJ1-6
CASSLAGHEQYF,TRBV11-2,TRBJ2-7
CASSTTGGMNTEAFF,TRBV27,TRBJ1-1
CASSPTGNQETQYF,TRBV7-3,TRBJ2-5
CASSPGTSGVQETQYF,TRBV28,TRBJ2-5
CASSFGPTRGGGYTF,TRBV27,TRBJ1-2
CASSDSGGGPPNEKLFF,TRBV9,TRBJ1-4
CASSEAMTVSGYTF,TRBV2,TRBJ1-2
CASSEALFKGQGKQFF,TRBV2,TRBJ2-1
CASSIQGLGSPLHF,TRBV7-9,TRBJ1-6
CAISGAKYQPQHF,TRBV10-3,TRBJ1-5
CASIQGAGDTQYF,TRBV12-3/TRBV12-4,TRBJ2-3
CASSFAGGPTDTQYF,TRBV27,TRBJ2-3
CASSPGLAGYMEQFF,TRBV11-2,TRBJ2-1
CASSDPRGSGETQYF,TRBV2,TRBJ2-5
CASSSQANTEAFF,TRBV9,TRBJ1-1
CSVVGQRSPLNTEAFF,TRBV29-1,TRBJ1-1
CASSLLGSGGRTTEAFF,TRBV7-8,TRBJ1-1
CASSPLSGTGQPQHF,TRBV28,TRBJ1-5
CASSVQAGGTGELFF,TRBV9,TRBJ2-2
CASSSGGAVPGELFF,TRBV5-4,TRBJ2-2
CASSPGTRPIEQFF,TRBV14,TRBJ2-1
CASSQEFWLQGHSRNTGELFF,TRBV4-2,TRBJ2-2
CASSFIGGTGRMNTEAFF,TRBV11-2,TRBJ1-1
CASSQSWTGGIAFF,TRBV14,TRBJ1-1
CASSPQWGGGTEAFF,TRBV11-1,TRBJ1-1
CASSLDRTNQPQHF,TRBV4-1,TRBJ1-5
CASSLQGGGADTQYF,TRBV7-9,TRBJ2-3
CASSQGRGQGAGYGYTF,TRBV4-1,TRBJ1-2
CASKDGGRMRAEQYF,TRBV6-5,TRBJ2-7